The 16 T cell receptor beta chains given below trace back to one sample, sequenced in a study of shared T cell receptors in the human thymus. Sequencing was performed with immunoSEQ multiplex PCR; in TCRdb, only in-frame clones are kept and a portion is missing. The table includes hundreds of thousands of clones, 85% to 90% detected once. This sample also appeared in a second study, on human thymus T cells.

The sequencing input was thymocytes. Receptors were obtained from a boy younger than two with a congenital heart defect.

The genes are TRBV19 and TRBJ1-5, with a tentative D call TRBD1 (5 bases). This CDR3 has 17 amino acids. V was cut by 5 bases and J by 0 bases, with 17 bases left in between. Germline V gene data show CDR1 as LNHDA and CDR2 as SQIVND (reference sequence). In nucleotides, the CDR3 is TGTGCCAGTAGTGCTAGTACCGGGGGACCTAGCAATCAGCCCCAGCATTTT. Its protein is CASSASTGGPSNQPQHF.

This chain uses TRBV19 with TRBJ1-2; a weak D match, TRBD1 (6 bases). The CDR3 contains 15 residues. Trimming cost V 7 bases and J 4 bases, with 19 bases left between them. CDR1 and CDR2 from the germline V gene are LNHDA and SQIVND (reference sequence). The CDR3 is CASTLLGGDSYGYTF. The CDR3 DNA is TGTGCCAGTACCCTCCTAGGGGGGGATAGCTATGGCTACACCTTC.

The gene calls are TRBV18 and TRBJ2-1; D is ambiguous. The CDR3 has 13 amino acids. Germline V CDR1 and CDR2: KGHSH, LQKENI. V lost 2 bases and J lost 5, with 7 bases in between. The CDR3 nucleotides are TGTGCCAGCTCACCAGAAGCGCACAATGAGCAGTTCTTC. Amino acids: CASSPEAHNEQFF. Combining the CDR3 with reference TRBV18 and TRBJ2-1 gives the whole variable domain NAGVMQNPRHLVRRRGQEARLRCSPMKGHSHVYWYRQLPEEGLKFMVYLQKENIIDESGMPKERFSAEFPKEGPSILRIQQVVRGDSAAYFCASSPEAHNEQFFGPGTRLTVL.

The chain joins TRBV5-6 to TRBJ2-1; a possible D gene is TRBD1 (6 bases). CDR1 is SGHDT and CDR2 is YYEEEE in the germline V gene. The CDR3 contains 15 residues. V lost 4 bases, J lost 7 bases, and 18 bases lay in between. CDR3 bases: TGTGCCAGCAGCCCGGACAGACCCCTCGGAAATGAGCAGTTCTTC. It codes for CASSPDRPLGNEQFF.

The chain carries TRBV30 and TRBJ1-5; 10 bases line up with TRBD1. Germline CDR1 reads GTSNPN; CDR2 reads SVGIG (reference sequence). CDR3 length equals 15 residues. Trimming at V came to 2 bases and at J to 2 bases, leaving 3 bases not matched to a gene. For the CDR3, the DNA is TGTGCCTGGAGTTACGGGACAGGGGGCAATCAGCCCCAGCATTTT. Its protein is CAWSYGTGGNQPQHF.

This rearrangement joins TRBV4-3 to TRBJ2-7; D not certain. Germline assignment: CDR1 LGHNA and CDR2 YSLEER. V gave up 0 bases and J gave up 5 bases, with 11 bases separating them. The CDR3 is made up of 14 amino acids. DNA of the CDR3: TGCGCCAGCAGCCAAGATCCCAGTAACGACGAGCAGTACTTC. As protein: CASSQDPSNDEQYF.

The chain couples TRBV4-2 to TRBJ2-3; perhaps TRBD2 as D (6 bases). This CDR3 region has 17 residues. The V end lost 0 bases, the J end lost 6 bases, and 19 bases lay between the germline ends. CDR1 LGHNA and CDR2 YNFKEQ come from the germline V gene. As DNA, the CDR3 is TGTGCCAGCAGCCAAGATAACGGGACCAGCCGGGGGGATACGCAGTATTTT. This gives the protein CASSQDNGTSRGDTQYF.

The chain couples TRBV5-4 to TRBJ2-7; 11 nucleotides match TRBD2. The J segment lost 3 bases and the V segment lost 5 bases, leaving 10 bases of the junction unmatched. Germline V gene data show CDR1 as SGHNT and CDR2 as YYREEE (reference sequence). The CDR3 totals 16 residues. CDR3 sequence (DNA): TGTGCCAGCAGTCTCGGGACTAGCGGAACTATCTACGAGCAGTACTTC. Translated: CASSLGTSGTIYEQYF. The full variable domain, in which reference TRBV5-4 and TRBJ2-7 provide the parts outside the CDR3, is ETGVTQSPTHLIKTRGQQVTLRCSSQSGHNTVSWYQQALGQGPQFIFQYYREEENGRGNFPPRFSGLQFPNYSSELNVNALELDDSALYLCASSLGTSGTIYEQYFGPGTRLTVT.

The chain uses TRBV4-3 and TRBJ2-1, with 16 bases identical to TRBD2. The V gene's germline CDR1 is LGHNA and CDR2 YSLEER. The CDR3 sequence is 19 residues long. V was pared by 3 bases and J by 7 bases, with 12 bases of the junction left unmatched. The CDR3 sequence is CASSQPTGTSGRAWNEQFF. For the CDR3, the DNA is TGCGCCAGCAGCCAGCCCACCGGGACTAGCGGGAGGGCCTGGAATGAGCAGTTCTTC.

The chain recombines TRBV10-3 with TRBJ2-7; 9 bases are shared with TRBD2. Germline V CDR1 and CDR2: ENHRY, SYGVKD. This CDR3 has 15 amino acids. Trimming cost V 5 bases and J 0 bases; bases outside gene matches: 5. Written as DNA, the CDR3 is TGTGCCATCAGTAAACTAGCGGGTCTCTCCTACGAGCAGTACTTC. Protein product: CAISKLAGLSYEQYF.

The chain carries TRBV5-4 and TRBJ2-1; perhaps TRBD1 as D (6 bases). Germline CDR1 is SGHNT and CDR2 is YYREEE (reference sequence). V dropped 1 base and J dropped 8 bases, with 16 bases sitting between them. This CDR3 has 15 amino acids. CDR3 nucleotide sequence: TGTGCCAGCAGCTTGCCTAGCAGGGGACGCGATGAGCAGTTCTTC. Translation: CASSLPSRGRDEQFF.

The DNA for the CDR3 is TGCGCCAGCAGCTTGTTCCCCGAGGGTCCCTACAATGAGCAGTTCTTC. This encodes CASSLFPEGPYNEQFF. The chain joins TRBV5-1 to TRBJ2-1; tentative D call: TRBD2 (5 bases). Germline values: CDR1 SGHRS, CDR2 YFSETQ. The CDR3 loop spans 16 amino acids. V lost 1 base and J 2 bases, leaving 13 bases between the germline ends. Full variable domain (remainder filled in from reference TRBV5-1 and TRBJ2-1): KAGVTQTPRYLIKTRGQQVTLSCSPISGHRSVSWYQQTPGQGLQFLFEYFSETQRNKGNFPGRFSGRQFSNSRSEMNVSTLELGDSALYLCASSLFPEGPYNEQFFGPGTRLTVL.

The rearrangement links TRBV5-1 to TRBJ2-3; perhaps TRBD2 as D (6 bases). Germline loops: CDR1 SGHRS, CDR2 YFSETQ. There are 14 residues in the CDR3. Trimming took 4 bases from V and 0 from J, leaving 9 bases between them. CDR3 nucleotide sequence: TGCGCCAGCAGCCCTGGGACTAGCACAGATACGCAGTATTTT. Amino acids: CASSPGTSTDTQYF.

The chain is built from TRBV18 and TRBJ2-7; the match to TRBD1 covers 12 bases. Germline lookup yields CDR1 KGHSH and CDR2 LQKENI. Trimming at V came to 3 bases and at J to 2 bases, leaving 23 bases not matched to a gene. CDR3 length: 22 amino acids. This CDR3 is CASSPLRDRGPQREFWTYEQYF. CDR3 sequence (DNA): TGTGCCAGCTCACCTCTCCGGGACAGGGGGCCCCAGCGGGAATTCTGGACCTACGAGCAGTACTTC.

CDR3 amino acids: CASSWDPGLRTDTQYF. The CDR3 nucleotides read TGTGCCAGCAGTTGGGATCCGGGATTACGCACAGATACGCAGTATTTT. This chain joins TRBV6-6 and TRBJ2-3; tentative D call: TRBD2 (5 bases). The CDR3 is 16 amino acids. V was trimmed by 4 bases and J by 1 base, leaving 15 bases between them. Germline loops: CDR1 MNHNY, CDR2 SVGAGI (reference sequence).

The chain combines TRBV2 with TRBJ1-3; no clear D. Germline V gene lookup returns CDR1 SNHLY and CDR2 FYNNEI. This CDR3 is 17 amino acids long. V was clipped by 2 bases and J by 0 bases, with 14 bases between them. The CDR3 protein is CASSESLGWHSGNTIYF. CDR3 bases: TGTGCCAGCAGTGAAAGTCTTGGCTGGCACTCTGGAAACACCATATATTTT. The full variable domain, rest sourced from reference TRBV2 and TRBJ1-3, is EPEVTQTPSHQVTQMGQEVILRCVPISNHLYFYWYRQILGQKVEFLVSFYNNEISEKSEIFDDQFSVERPDGSNFTLKIRSTKLEDSAMYFCASSESLGWHSGNTIYFGEGSWLTVV.